What follows describes a single TCR beta chain. No antigen is known for it. No per-base quality is available; no much larger clone lies one base away. This specimen belongs to a study of T-cell memory formation after mild COVID-19 (dated by TCRdb to 2020 to 2022). The study in broad terms: TCR sequence clusters from the two donors were largely donor specific. Longitudinal TCRalpha and TCRbeta repertoire sequencing tracked T-cell clones expanding and contracting after mild COVID-19 in two donors. The cohort comprised two young, previously healthy adult volunteers, one female and one male.

CDR1 and CDR2 were assigned from the germline V gene (reference sequence) as MNHEY and SMNVEV. Trimming removed 11 bases from V and 9 bases from J, leaving 14 bases between the germline ends. There are 11 amino acids in the CDR3, from cysteine to phenylalanine inclusive. The DNA shown is the 33-base CDR3, in frame from base 1. The study at large found these results: Contracting CD4+ clones were found mainly in CM and EM memory subsets, while CD8+ clones were enriched in EMRA. The detection of some responding clones in pre-infection memory suggests that pre-existing cross-reactive memory T cells joined the SARS-CoV-2 response. Whether the second-wave clones peaking on day 37 were SARS-CoV-2 specific was not confirmed. The study included only a couple of mild cases, and larger cohorts that include severe cases with pre-infection samples were judged to be necessary. Balanced CD4/CD8 phenotypes were observed for clones contracting from day 15 to 85, whereas a bias towards CD4+ was observed for a second wave of clones expanding from day 15 to 37.

Ficoll-Paque density gradient centrifugation was the method used to isolate PBMCs. Instrument on record: Illumina NovaSeq 6000. TCRalpha and TCRbeta cDNA libraries were built by 5'RACE with constant-segment primers, adding sample barcodes and unique molecular identifiers. RNA was extracted from every sample with Trizol reagent. The libraries were amplified in two PCR steps, and the second step added a second sample barcode and Illumina TruSeq adapters. The libraries were sequenced on an Illumina NovaSeq using 2 x 150 bp paired-end reads. The authors' analysis ran thus. With migec v1.2.7, reads were demultiplexed and then collapsed into UMI-guided consensus sequences. With mixcr v2.1.11, UMI consensuses were aligned to TRA and TRB V and J templates and assembled into clonotypes. A clonotype was counted as expanded or contracted only if both edgeR and NoisET called the change significant, with noise models trained on biological replicates. For edgeR calls, a false discovery rate-adjusted p below 0.01 and a log2 fold-change threshold of 1 were applied. As an exploratory analysis of dynamics, max-normalized trajectories of the 1000 most abundant clonotypes were examined with PCA combined with hierarchical clustering. Separately sequenced CD4+ and CD8+ repertoires were used to assign a CD4 or CD8 phenotype to each responding clone. TCRdb reworked the public reads: Q25 trimming with fastp, MiXCR clone assembly, productive beta chains retained. Identical CDR3 protein sequences are pooled into one entry, listed with their most common genes and DNA. V and J calls and clone size were set by TCRdb, not the authors. The sample includes about 400,000 distinct CDR3 sequences, with 23% observed a single time. The ten largest account for 10% to 15% of the sample.

Material for sequencing was PBMCs or a T cell subset sorted from them (not recorded which). In this chain, TRBV27 is recombined with TRBJ2-1; tentative D gene TRBD2, with 7 bases matching. This sequence originates from an adult woman who had mild COVID-19 (a few samples of this study predate the infection). The sample titles of this study are shuffled in the database, so cell type and time point are left out; the donor was told from shared clones. The bases are TGTGCCGTTGGGGGGGCAGGTGAGCAGTTCTTC. The translation is CAVGGAGEQFF.